The rows below give T cell receptor beta chains drawn from one sample of a study of T cells in Graves' hyperthyroidism and ophthalmopathy. MiXCR, applied by TCRdb to the multiplex PCR reads, yields one record per CDR3 protein. This table has approximately 300,000 distinct CDR3 sequences, approximately 15% appearing once. Sequencing was performed on blood. The receptors here all came from a woman aged 60-70 years with Graves' ophthalmopathy. The CDR3 runs from the conserved cysteine through the conserved F or W. The D gene is left open where the match is weak. Size tells how often a clone was seen (once, few, many) or the class of an expanded clone, and some rows leave it out.

NA,TRBJ1-5,TRBV6-1,many,CASSAFRGQPQHF,TGTGCCAGCAGTGCCTTCCGAGGTCAGCCCCAGCATTTT
NA,TRBJ2-5,TRBV29-1,few,CSVKSETQYF,TGCAGCGTTAAATCGGAGACCCAGTACTTC
NA,TRBJ2-7,TRBV5-1,NA,CASSPRAGTYEQYF,TGCGCCAGCAGCCCACGTGCGGGAACCTACGAGCAGTACTTC
NA,TRBJ2-5,TRBV28,many,CASSSNRVRETQYF,TGTGCCAGCAGTTCCAACAGGGTTAGAGAGACCCAGTACTTC
TRBD1,TRBJ1-1,TRBV6-6,few,CASSYRDRGAFF,TGTGCCAGCAGTTACCGGGACAGGGGAGCTTTCTTT
NA,TRBJ2-1,TRBV28,many,CASRAYAVQFF,TGTGCCAGCAGGGCTTACGCTGTGCAGTTCTTC
TRBD1,TRBJ2-3,TRBV2,NA,CASGRQGVDTQYF,TGTGCCAGCGGTCGACAGGGTGTAGATACGCAGTATTTT
TRBD2,TRBJ2-3,TRBV20-1,NA,CSARDYVGRMDTQYF,TGCAGTGCTAGAGATTACGTCGGGAGGATGGATACGCAGTATTTT
NA,TRBJ1-1,TRBV9,NA,CASSVAQSGTEAFF,TGTGCCAGCAGCGTAGCTCAATCGGGCACTGAAGCTTTCTTT
NA,TRBJ1-1,TRBV27,many,CASSLRGTTEAFF,TGTGCCAGCAGTTTGAGGGGTACCACTGAAGCTTTCTTT
TRBD1,TRBJ1-2,TRBV10-3,few,CAIRETGDYGYTF,TGTGCCATAAGGGAGACAGGGGACTATGGCTACACCTTC
NA,TRBJ2-2,TRBV4-1,NA,CASSQGFSVTGELFF,TGCGCCAGCAGCCAAGGGTTCTCGGTGACCGGGGAGCTGTTTTTT
NA,TRBJ2-7,TRBV6-1,many,CASSYSHPSDEQYF,TGTGCCAGCAGTTATTCCCATCCATCGGACGAGCAGTACTTC
NA,TRBJ1-2,TRBV6-1,many,CASSLPTASNYGYTF,TGTGCCAGCAGTCTCCCGACAGCTTCTAACTATGGCTACACCTTC
NA,TRBJ1-3,TRBV6-6,NA,CASSYSRVGRTTLTIYSGNTIYF,TGTGCCAGCAGTTACTCCAGGGTAGGGAGAACTACCTTAACTATATACTCTGGAAACACCATATATTTT
NA,TRBJ1-1,TRBV5-1,many,CASTNRDPGTEAFF,TGCGCCAGCACCAACCGGGACCCGGGGACTGAAGCTTTCTTT
NA,TRBJ1-1,TRBV28,many,CASSLYRAGEAFF,TGTGCCAGCAGTCTGTACAGGGCTGGAGAAGCTTTCTTT
NA,TRBJ2-7,TRBV7-2,many,CASRAGTGSYEQYF,TGTGCCAGTCGAGCAGGGACGGGCTCCTACGAGCAGTACTTC
NA,TRBJ2-5,TRBV2,many,CASRPGTYQETQYF,TGTGCCAGCAGGCCCGGGACCTACCAAGAGACCCAGTACTTC
NA,TRBJ2-3,TRBV5-1,NA,CASSLDPGSSTDTQYF,TGCGCCAGCAGCTTGGATCCCGGATCTAGCACAGATACGCAGTATTTT
NA,TRBJ1-1,TRBV20-1,many,CSASTQADAEAFF,TGCAGTGCTAGCACCCAGGCCGACGCTGAAGCTTTCTTT
TRBD2,TRBJ2-2,TRBV20-1,NA,CSARERETGGELFF,TGCAGTGCTAGAGAGCGGGAGACGGGCGGGGAGCTGTTTTTT
TRBD2,TRBJ2-3,TRBV5-1,few,CASSLLGAGGGTDTQYF,TGCGCCAGCAGCCTCCTGGGCGCGGGAGGAGGGACAGATACGCAGTATTTT
NA,TRBJ2-4,TRBV29-1,NA,CSVGRENIQYF,TGCAGCGTTGGCAGGGAAAACATTCAGTACTTC
NA,TRBJ2-7,TRBV27,few,CASRVAGSSYEQYF,TGTGCCAGCAGGGTGGCAGGCAGCTCCTACGAGCAGTACTTC
NA,TRBJ1-1,TRBV2,many,CASSTQRENTEAFF,TGTGCCAGCAGTACACAGAGAGAGAACACTGAAGCTTTCTTT
NA,TRBJ1-4,TRBV6-1,NA,CASSADRMNEKLFF,TGTGCCAGCAGTGCCGACAGGATGAATGAAAAACTGTTTTTT
TRBD1,TRBJ1-2,TRBV18,NA,CASSRGQGDGYTF,TGTGCCAGCTCCCGGGGACAGGGGGATGGCTACACCTTC
NA,TRBJ2-2,TRBV6-1,NA,CASSPGTEVPGELFF,TGTGCCAGCAGTCCCGGGACGGAAGTACCCGGGGAGCTGTTTTTT
NA,TRBJ1-4,TRBV11-2,many,CASSLTSRGKKEKLFF,TGTGCCAGCAGCCTCACCTCAAGGGGGAAGAAAGAAAAACTGTTTTTT
NA,TRBJ1-2,TRBV5-5,few,CASSFTDAHTGNYGYTF,TGTGCCAGCAGCTTTACCGACGCACACACGGGGAACTATGGCTACACCTTC
NA,TRBJ1-4,TRBV12-3/TRBV12-4,many,CASSLGTGINEKLFF,TGTGCCAGCAGTTTAGGCACAGGAATTAATGAAAAACTGTTTTTT
TRBD2,TRBJ2-1,TRBV7-2,few,CASSKGGLLAGIYNEQFF,TGTGCCAGCTCTAAAGGGGGTTTGCTAGCGGGTATCTACAATGAGCAGTTCTTC
TRBD2,TRBJ2-5,TRBV27,many,CASSSLAGVKTQYF,TGTGCCAGCAGTTCACTAGCGGGAGTGAAGACCCAGTACTTC
NA,TRBJ2-6,TRBV28,many,CASSLRTPPSGANVLTF,TGTGCCAGCAGTTTGAGAACTCCCCCCTCTGGGGCCAACGTCCTGACTTTC
NA,TRBJ1-6,TRBV7-8,NA,CASSPNRESSPLHF,TGTGCCAGCAGCCCAAATAGGGAGAGTTCACCCCTCCACTTT
NA,TRBJ2-7,TRBV6-2/TRBV6-3,NA,CASSYGAGVYEQYF,TGTGCCAGCAGTTACGGGGCAGGGGTCTACGAGCAGTACTTC
NA,TRBJ2-3,TRBV7-2,many,CASSLAPYTQYF,TGTGCCAGCAGCTTAGCGCCATATACGCAGTATTTT
NA,TRBJ2-7,TRBV4-3,few,CASSQEVGPFGGEQYF,TGCGCCAGCAGCCAAGAAGTTGGGCCCTTTGGAGGGGAGCAGTACTTC
NA,TRBJ1-5,TRBV10-3,few,CAISESGQPQHF,TGTGCCATCAGTGAGTCGGGTCAGCCCCAGCATTTT
NA,TRBJ2-7,TRBV2,many,CALRRKGYEQYF,TGTGCCCTTAGGAGAAAGGGCTACGAGCAGTACTTC
TRBD2,TRBJ2-1,TRBV29-1,NA,CSVVTSGSRHEQFF,TGCAGCGTTGTTACTAGCGGGAGTCGGCATGAGCAGTTCTTC
NA,TRBJ1-4,TRBV27,few,CASSLLDSGEKLFF,TGTGCCAGCAGTTTATTGGACTCCGGTGAAAAACTGTTTTTT
NA,TRBJ1-3,TRBV7-7,few,CASSLGGSNTIYF,TGTGCCAGCAGCTTAGGCGGCAGTAACACCATATATTTT
NA,TRBJ1-5,TRBV27,many,CASRRGTENQPQHF,TGTGCCAGCAGGAGGGGGACCGAGAATCAGCCCCAGCATTTT
NA,TRBJ2-5,TRBV7-9,many,CASSSPWGAVQVETQYF,TGTGCCAGCAGCTCCCCGTGGGGGGCAGTACAAGTGGAGACCCAGTACTTC
NA,TRBJ1-2,TRBV4-1,many,CASSQVPKGGEANYGYTF,TGCGCCAGCAGCCAAGTACCAAAGGGAGGCGAAGCTAACTATGGCTACACCTTC
TRBD1,TRBJ2-2,TRBV5-1,few,CASSRQGVSTGELFF,TGCGCCAGCAGCCGACAGGGGGTTAGCACCGGGGAGCTGTTTTTT
NA,TRBJ2-7,TRBV9,few,CASSERQASYEQYF,TGTGCCAGCAGCGAAAGACAGGCATCCTACGAGCAGTACTTC
TRBD2,TRBJ2-7,TRBV7-9,many,CASSQTGLADEQYF,TGTGCCAGCAGCCAAACGGGACTAGCGGACGAGCAGTACTTC
TRBD1,TRBJ2-5,TRBV7-2,many,CASSPGQLRETQYF,TGTGCCAGCAGCCCGGGACAGCTTCGGGAGACCCAGTACTTC
NA,TRBJ2-4,TRBV29-1,many,CSAQIGGAGIQYF,TGCAGCGCCCAAATTGGGGGGGCAGGCATTCAGTACTTC